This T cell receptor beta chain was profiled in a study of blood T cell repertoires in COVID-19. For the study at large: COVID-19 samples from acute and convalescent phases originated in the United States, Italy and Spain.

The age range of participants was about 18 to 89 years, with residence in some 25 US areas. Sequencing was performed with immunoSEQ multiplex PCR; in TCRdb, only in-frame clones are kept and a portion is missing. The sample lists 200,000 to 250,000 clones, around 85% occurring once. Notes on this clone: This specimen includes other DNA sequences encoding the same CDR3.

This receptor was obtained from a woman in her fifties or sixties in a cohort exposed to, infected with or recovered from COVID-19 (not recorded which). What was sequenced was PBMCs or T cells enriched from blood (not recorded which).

The CDR3 sequence: CSASADRAVEQYF. As DNA, the CDR3 is TGCAGTGCTAGTGCGGACAGGGCCGTCGAGCAGTACTTC. This chain joins TRBV20-1 and TRBJ2-7; 8 bases fit TRBD1. Germline V gene sequence: CDR1 DFQATT, CDR2 SNEGSKA (reference sequence). CDR3 size: 13 residues. V was clipped by 3 bases and J by 6 bases; unmatched bases: 7.